One and the same sample provided the 11 T cell receptor beta chains below, sequenced in a study of technical replicates of blood from several donors. Profiled with immunoSEQ multiplex PCR; TCRdb holds only in-frame clones, not every one. The sample carries about 57,000 clones, around nine tenths recorded once. The sample comprised PBMCs. The receptors here all came from a human donor in good health. Some clones in this sample may be carry-over from other donors' samples.

V and J are TRBV12-5 and TRBJ1-4; D is unresolved. V gave up 1 base and J gave up 6 bases, with 9 bases separating them. There are 14 residues in the CDR3. Germline loops: CDR1 LGHNT, CDR2 FRNRAP. CDR3 DNA: TGTGCTAGTGGTTTGGCGCAGTCCGATGAAAAACTGTTTTTT. It specifies CASGLAQSDEKLFF.

J is TRBJ1-1 and V is TRBV30, with a tentative D call TRBD1 (6 bases). V was shortened by 4 bases and J by 6 bases, with 15 bases between the two germline ends. The length of the CDR3 is 13 residues. Per germline, CDR1 GTSNPN and CDR2 SVGIG (reference sequence). The CDR3 coding sequence is TGTGCCTGGATCCGAACAGGGAAACCTGAAGCTTTCTTT. This encodes CAWIRTGKPEAFF.

V usage is TRBV7-9 and J usage is TRBJ1-1, with TRBD1 as a possible D gene (5 bases). With 4 bases removed from V and 5 bases from J, the gap between germline ends came to 17 bases. Per the germline V gene, CDR1 is SEHNR and CDR2 is FQNEAQ (reference sequence). This CDR3 is 15 amino acids long. The CDR3 nucleotides are TGTGCCAGCAGCTCAGGGCCGGAGGGATGGACTGAAGCTTTCTTT. Translated, it gives CASSSGPEGWTEAFF.

The sample holds one count of this clone. The rearrangement joins TRBV5-6 to TRBJ1-6, with 10 bases aligning to TRBD1. With V trimmed by 5 bases and J by 8 bases, 16 bases remained unmatched. CDR1 SGHDT and CDR2 YYEEEE come from the germline V gene. The CDR3 is 18 amino acids. This CDR3 is CASRENTLPGQGYSPLHF. The CDR3 DNA reads TGTGCCAGCAGGGAAAACACCCTCCCGGGACAGGGGTATTCACCCCTCCACTTT.

The gene calls are TRBV7-2 and TRBJ2-3; D gene ambiguous. Trimming stripped 1 base from V and 2 bases from J, with 4 bases between. The length of the CDR3 is 13 residues. Looked up from germline, CDR1 is SGHTA and CDR2 is FQGNSA. The CDR3 sequence: CASSLGLTDTQYF. The CDR3 DNA follows: TGTGCCAGCAGCTTAGGACTCACAGATACGCAGTATTTT.

The V call is TRBV19, the J call TRBJ1-6; TRBD1 matches 7 bases. This CDR3 contains 14 residues. J lost 7 bases, V lost 4 bases, and 4 bases had no gene match. Germline V gives CDR1 LNHDA, CDR2 SQIVND (reference sequence). The CDR3: CASSTTGWNSPLHF. In nucleotides, the CDR3 is TGTGCCAGTAGTACGACAGGGTGGAATTCACCCCTCCACTTT.

The count of this clone is one. The gene calls are TRBV9 and TRBJ1-1; a weak D match, TRBD1 (6 bases). Germline V gives CDR1 SGDLS, CDR2 YYNGEE. With 2 bases removed from V and 5 bases from J, the gap between germline ends came to 13 bases. The CDR3 extends over 14 amino acids. The CDR3 sequence: CASSVRGEGTEAFF. CDR3 bases: TGTGCCAGCAGCGTCAGGGGAGAGGGAACTGAAGCTTTCTTT.

The J gene is TRBJ2-7, the V gene TRBV7-9; D may be TRBD1 (5 bases). The CDR3 is 13 amino acids. Germline CDR1 and CDR2: SEHNR and FQNEAQ (reference sequence). The V end was cut by 0 bases, the J end by 5 bases, with 8 bases between. The CDR3 loop reads CASSLADSDEQYF. In nucleotides, the CDR3 is TGTGCCAGCAGCTTAGCCGACAGCGACGAGCAGTACTTC.

This clone was recorded a few times. The rearrangement links TRBV7-2 to TRBJ2-1; D perhaps matches TRBD2 (6 bases). In germline, CDR1 is SGHTA, CDR2 FQGNSA. Deletions cut 2 bases from V and 8 bases from J, with 22 bases between. This CDR3 region has 17 residues. The CDR3 loop is CASSLTKAGRGRYEQFF. The DNA for the CDR3 is TGTGCCAGCAGCTTAACCAAAGCGGGCCGAGGAAGGTATGAGCAGTTCTTC.

V usage is TRBV7-9 and J usage is TRBJ2-7; 8 bases agree with TRBD1. Germline lookup yields CDR1 SEHNR and CDR2 FQNEAQ (reference sequence). CDR3 length: 14 amino acids. V lost 5 bases and J lost 7; bases outside the gene matches: 10. The CDR3 DNA reads TGTGCCAGCAGCCCCCGGCAGGGGGCGGGGGAGCAGTACTTC. This codes for CASSPRQGAGEQYF.

The chain carries TRBV2 and TRBJ1-2; possible D gene TRBD1, 6 bases. Trimming removed 8 bases from V and 4 bases from J, with 14 bases in between. The CDR3 is 13 amino acids. From germline, CDR1 is SNHLY and CDR2 FYNNEI. In DNA, the CDR3 is TGTGCCAGCTCGAGGGGGAACGGCTATGGCTACACCTTC. Its protein is CASSRGNGYGYTF.